These 14 T cell receptor beta chains were all obtained from the same sample, sequenced in a study of blood T cell repertoires in COVID-19. Only in-frame clones appear in the TCRdb table, and some are missing; sequencing was by immunoSEQ multiplex PCR. The sample lists about 46,000 clones; 75% to 90% were seen once. Input material: peripheral blood. Source of these receptors: an elderly woman with COVID-19, enrolled during active disease.

This clone was picked up one time. V is TRBV27 and J is TRBJ2-3; 7 bases fit TRBD1. This CDR3 contains 15 residues. J was trimmed by 0 bases and V by 5 bases; bases with no gene match: 5. Germline V gene sequence: CDR1 MNHEY, CDR2 SMNVEV (reference sequence). CDR3 coding DNA: TGTGCCAGCAGTCGTGACAGGGTTAGCACAGATACGCAGTATTTT. It specifies CASSRDRVSTDTQYF.

V is TRBV19 and J is TRBJ1-1; the D gene is possibly TRBD1 (6 bases). The V gene's germline CDR1 is LNHDA and CDR2 SQIVND (reference sequence). This CDR3 is built from 13 residues. The ends were cut back, 7 bases at V and 4 bases at J, with 13 bases in the middle. CDR3 region: CASKGRGFTEAFF. The CDR3 coding sequence is TGTGCCAGTAAGGGCAGGGGCTTCACTGAAGCTTTCTTT.

The chain couples TRBV5-1 to TRBJ2-1; maybe TRBD1 (5 bases). CDR1 and CDR2 (germline): SGHRS, YFSETQ. This CDR3 has 16 residues. V was trimmed by 0 bases and J by 0 bases, leaving 10 bases between them. The CDR3 nucleotides are TGCGCCAGCAGCTTGGGACAGCTAAGCTCCTACAATGAGCAGTTCTTC. Its translation: CASSLGQLSSYNEQFF. Combining the CDR3 with reference TRBV5-1 and TRBJ2-1 gives the whole variable domain KAGVTQTPRYLIKTRGQQVTLSCSPISGHRSVSWYQQTPGQGLQFLFEYFSETQRNKGNFPGRFSGRQFSNSRSEMNVSTLELGDSALYLCASSLGQLSSYNEQFFGPGTRLTVL.

In this sample, this clone turned up once. The V gene is TRBV6-1, the J gene TRBJ2-2; 7 bases line up with TRBD1. Germline loops: CDR1 MNHNS, CDR2 SASEGT. The J segment lost 7 bases and the V segment lost 5 bases, leaving 7 bases of the junction unmatched. The CDR3 spans 14 residues. CDR3 amino acids: CASSPLGDSGELFF. The CDR3 nucleotides are TGTGCCAGCAGTCCCCTCGGGGACAGCGGGGAGCTGTTTTTT.

The chain is built from TRBV29-1 and TRBJ2-1, with unresolved D. Germline-derived CDR1 and CDR2 are SQVTM and ANQGSEA. Trimming shortened V by 5 bases and J by 0 bases, and 5 bases separated the two germline ends. There are 12 residues in the CDR3. The CDR3 region is CSVKSSYNEQFF. For the CDR3, the DNA is TGCAGCGTTAAGAGCTCCTACAATGAGCAGTTCTTC.

The V gene is TRBV7-2, the J gene TRBJ2-2, with D hard to call. Germline values: CDR1 SGHTA, CDR2 FQGNSA. V lost 7 bases and J lost 5, with 8 bases in between. There are 12 residues in the CDR3. CDR3 sequence reads: CASTYRTGELFF. CDR3 DNA: TGTGCCAGCACCTACCGTACCGGGGAGCTGTTTTTT. The full variable domain, in which reference TRBV7-2 and TRBJ2-2 provide the parts outside the CDR3, is GAGVSQSPSNKVTEKGKDVELRCDPISGHTALYWYRQSLGQGLEFLIYFQGNSAPDKSGLPSDRFSAERTGGSVSTLTIQRTQQEDSAVYLCASTYRTGELFFGEGSRLTVL.

The V call is TRBV6-2 or TRBV6-3, the J call TRBJ2-7; 7 bases align to TRBD1. Germline assignment: CDR1 MNHEY and CDR2 SVGEGT. V was pared by 4 bases and J by 0 bases, with 3 bases of the junction left unmatched. This CDR3 comprises 14 residues. DNA of the CDR3: TGTGCCAGCAGTTCCTGGGACAGCTCCTACGAGCAGTACTTC. Translated, it gives CASSSWDSSYEQYF.

DNA for the CDR3: TGTGCCACCAGTGACCTGACTAGCTTGGGCCACAATGAGCAGTTCTTC. The encoded protein is CATSDLTSLGHNEQFF. V gene TRBV24-1 combines with J gene TRBJ2-1; TRBD2 agrees at 7 bases. The germline V gene encodes CDR1 KGHDR and CDR2 SFDVKD. V lost 4 bases and J lost 5; bases outside the gene matches: 10. There are 16 residues in the CDR3.

This chain uses TRBV6-5 with TRBJ1-5, with D unclear. V lost 6 bases, J lost 2 bases, and 8 bases lay in between. Looked up from germline, CDR1 is MNHEY and CDR2 is SVGAGI. This CDR3 comprises 13 residues. The CDR3 DNA sequence: TGTGCCAGCAGCCCCCCAGGCAATCAGCCCCAGCATTTT. It codes for CASSPPGNQPQHF.

This clone is a singleton in its sample. The chain links TRBV6-2 or TRBV6-3 to TRBJ1-1; 10 bases fit TRBD1. The V gene end was trimmed by 2 bases and the J gene end by 2 bases; junction bases not matched to a gene: 2. The germline V gene encodes CDR1 MNHEY and CDR2 SVGEGT. This CDR3 has 15 residues. The CDR3 loop reads CASSYLTGGNTEAFF. The CDR3 DNA sequence: TGTGCCAGCAGTTACCTGACAGGGGGCAACACTGAAGCTTTCTTT.

A single count supports this clone. The J gene is TRBJ2-7, the V gene TRBV2; D is unclear. CDR1 SNHLY and CDR2 FYNNEI come from the germline V gene. The CDR3 extends over 13 amino acids. V was clipped by 5 bases and J by 5 bases, with 13 bases between them. The chain's CDR3 is CASSLTEQHEQYF. The CDR3 DNA reads TGTGCCAGCAGTTTGACGGAGCAGCACGAGCAGTACTTC.

The chain is built from TRBV15 and TRBJ1-2; tentative D call: TRBD1 (5 bases). Trimming left V 0 bases short and J 4 bases short, with 15 bases between. The germline CDR1 and CDR2 sequences are LNHNV and YYDKDF (reference sequence). CDR3 length equals 16 residues. CDR3 protein: CATSRDLQGEIYGYTF. Here the CDR3 DNA reads TGTGCCACCAGCAGAGATCTCCAGGGTGAGATCTATGGCTACACCTTC.

The table lists this clone with a count of one. This chain uses TRBV5-6 with TRBJ2-2; D is ambiguous. The germline V gene encodes CDR1 SGHDT and CDR2 YYEEEE. The CDR3 has 14 amino acids. V dropped 0 bases and J dropped 1 base, with 4 bases sitting between them. CDR3 region: CASSLGRNTGELFF. CDR3 nucleotides: TGTGCCAGCAGCTTGGGCAGGAACACCGGGGAGCTGTTTTTT.

This chain uses TRBV28 with TRBJ1-1, with 7 bases matching TRBD1. CDR1 is MDHEN and CDR2 is SYDVKM in the germline V gene. The CDR3 is made up of 14 amino acids. The J segment lost 4 bases and the V segment lost 2 bases, leaving 4 bases of the junction unmatched. CDR3 protein: CASSLGTAGTEAFF. The DNA for the CDR3 is TGTGCCAGCAGTTTAGGGACAGCCGGCACTGAAGCTTTCTTT.